Sequencing of this T cell receptor (beta chain) was carried out in a study of T-cell memory formation after mild COVID-19. This clonotype occurred a few times. A single record per CDR3 protein comes from TCRdb applying MiXCR to the 5' RACE reads. The table includes about 160,000 distinct CDR3 sequences, about 28% detected once. This CDR3 is built from 13 residues. In germline, CDR1 is GTSNPN, CDR2 SVGIG (reference sequence). Trimming stripped 3 bases from V and 0 bases from J, with 9 bases between. The genes are TRBV30 and TRBJ2-7, with D possibly being TRBD1 (5 bases). The TCR sequence derives from an adult woman who had mild COVID-19 (a few samples of this study predate the infection). Cell type and time point are not known. Sequenced input: PBMCs or a T cell subset sorted from them (not recorded which). The CDR3 here is CAWRWGTSYEQYF. In DNA, the CDR3 is TGTGCCTGGAGGTGGGGCACCTCCTACGAGCAGTACTTC.